This T cell receptor beta chain was sequenced during a study of control samples from healthy donors and cancer patients. The data were produced by immunoSEQ multiplex PCR, yet TCRdb's version contains in-frame clones alone and is incomplete. The sample records 150,000 to 200,000 clones, 90% being singletons. CDR1 is ENHRY and CDR2 is SYGVKD in the germline V gene. V lost 4 bases to trimming and J lost 0 bases, with 10 bases between them. CDR3 length: 15 amino acids. The clonotype originates from a woman aged 50 to 60 in good health. Sequenced sample: blood. The V call is TRBV10-3, the J call TRBJ2-1; no clear D. CDR3: CAISGRTSSYNEQFF. The CDR3, as DNA: TGTGCCATCAGTGGACGCACCAGCTCCTACAATGAGCAGTTCTTC.